This T cell receptor (beta chain) was sequenced for a study of T cell repertoires in cytomegalovirus infection. Looking at the study overall: Public TCR beta signatures were indicative of both CMV infection and a matching HLA type. General study results and limits: The study identified carriers of CMV plus the relevant HLA from cumulative public TCR beta family frequency. Clonotype analysis showed dominance of the ex vivo response by HLA-C-restricted CMV-specific TCR beta clonotypes.

The germline CDR1 and CDR2 sequences are MNHNS and SASEGT. This CDR3 spans 15 amino acids. The ends were cut back, 6 bases at V and 2 bases at J, with 13 bases in the middle. Via MiXCR, TCRdb re-called the reads, giving one row per CDR3 protein. The table records around 130,000 distinct CDR3 sequences, 20% to 30% of them present only once. This clonotype was seen repeatedly, ten times or more. Its antigen is as yet unknown. The sequenced material came from PBMCs, sequenced either directly or after in vitro stimulation (not recorded which). The receptor's source is a human donor in good health (CMV status not recorded). Some clones in this sample may be carry-over from other donors' samples. The chain employs TRBV6-1 and TRBJ2-2, with D uncertain. In DNA, the CDR3 is TGTGCCAGCAGACAGTTACCGGTTAACACCGGGGAGCTGTTTTTT. It yields the protein CASRQLPVNTGELFF.